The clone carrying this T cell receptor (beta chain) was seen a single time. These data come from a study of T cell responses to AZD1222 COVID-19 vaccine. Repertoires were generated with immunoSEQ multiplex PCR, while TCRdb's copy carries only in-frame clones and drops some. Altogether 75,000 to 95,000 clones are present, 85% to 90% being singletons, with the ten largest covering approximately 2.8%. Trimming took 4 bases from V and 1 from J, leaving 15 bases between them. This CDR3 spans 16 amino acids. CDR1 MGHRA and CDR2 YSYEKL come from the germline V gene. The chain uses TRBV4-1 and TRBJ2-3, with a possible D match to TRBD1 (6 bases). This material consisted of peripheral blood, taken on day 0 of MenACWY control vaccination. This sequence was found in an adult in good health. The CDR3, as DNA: TGCGCCAGCAGCCCAGGGGTAGGTAGCGGCACAGATACGCAGTATTTT. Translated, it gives CASSPGVGSGTDTQYF.